This T cell receptor beta chain was documented in a study of T cell responses to AZD1222 COVID-19 vaccine (dated by TCRdb to the early 2020s). Turning to the overall study: A total of about 230 trial participants underwent TCR sequencing, of whom 207 received two doses of AZD1222 and some 25 received two doses of the MenACWY control vaccine. Trial participants were enrolled into age subgroups of 18-55, 56-69 and 70-plus years, which contained roughly 150, 30 and 60 TCR-sequenced participants, respectively. Here is what the overall study found, with its caveats: Most participants were white British and females outnumbered males, and the authors suggested that clonal diversity may have been underestimated. No day 14 peak-response samples were available, so repertoires were characterized only after the peak T cell response. In the small 56-69-year group, the increase in depth fell short of significance, most likely because of low power. After two AZD1222 doses, spike-specific TCR breadth and depth were significantly higher than at day 0 and than in MenACWY recipients. CD4 TCRs associated with the vaccine covered the entire spike protein, and the dominant responses were in regions 160-218 and 743-854. Conclusions about previously exposed vaccinees are limited, since just 5 to 7 AZD1222 recipients were seropositive for SARS-CoV-2 at baseline. Reportedly, almost half of the unique spike-specific TCRs recognized epitopes lying outside the regions that are mutated in the B.1.351 and B.1.1.7 variants.

The CDR3 regions of human TCRbeta chains were analyzed by immunosequencing. The paper's processing steps were these. Repertoire TCRs were checked for matches against a reference library of SARS-CoV-2-specific TCRs that had been generated using the MIRA antigen-specificity platform. Breadth meant the fraction of unique TCRs that were SARS-CoV-2-associated, whereas depth meant the fraction of total T cells that were SARS-CoV-2-associated. Using the MIRA data, each spike-specific TCR was assigned both to the spike region to which the TCR was reactive and to a CD4 or CD8 class. Log10-transformed breadth and depth values were compared by one-way ANOVA with Sidak's multiple comparisons tests. TCRdb took this table from immuneACCESS and kept in-frame rearrangements with V and J called. Such tables lack part of the clones; where checked against another copy, unresolved V genes explain under half of the gap, and the rest is unexplained. V and J calls and clone size follow that table, whereas D and trimming were derived from the DNA. Present in this sample are 100,000 to 150,000 clones, around nine tenths of which were seen just once. The biggest ten clones account for roughly 1% of the sample.

In light of the paper, this sample's time point label describes: about 28 days (+/-7) after the second vaccine dose. Because spike-specific TCR depth and breadth did not differ between the two schedules, AZD1222 recipients who got a second dose at roughly 4 weeks were pooled with those who got a second dose at roughly 12 weeks. Vaccinee samples were obtained from the UK trials COV001 and COV002, which included a single-blind randomized controlled phase 2/3 trial of AZD1222 (ChAdOx1 nCoV-19) in healthy adults. For TCRbeta chain sequencing, PBMC samples were collected from trial participants at day 0 and at day 28 after the second dose. The CDR3, from cysteine to phenylalanine, totals 12 residues. The sequence is cut down to CDR3 DNA, 36 bases in frame from base 1. The germline V gene sets CDR1 to LGHNT and CDR2 to FRNRAP. With respect to this clone: The target of this receptor is not known. Per-base qualities were not stored, and no clone one base away is much larger.

The TCR sequence derives from an adult who received the AZD1222 COVID-19 vaccine. This receptor chain uses TRBV12-5 and TRBJ1-5; TRBD1 aligns with 8 central bases. The tail of the sequence fits TRBJ2-3 better, so the J call may be wrong. This specimen consisted of peripheral blood, obtained 28 days after the second AZD1222 dose. The CDR3 sequence is CASGLTGTGQYF. The nucleotide sequence is given as TGTGCTAGTGGTTTGACCGGGACAGGGCAGTATTTT.